These T cell receptor beta chains were read from a single sample in a study of T cells in Graves' hyperthyroidism and ophthalmopathy. In TCRdb, the multiplex PCR reads were re-called with MiXCR into one record per CDR3 protein. The sample shows more than 300,000 distinct CDR3 sequences, roughly 13% of them seen only once. Source material: blood. The receptors originated from a woman between 55 and 75 years old with Graves' hyperthyroidism. Each CDR3 is given with its conserved first and last residue. The D gene is left open where the match is weak. Part of the rows lack a size; the others show once, few, many or a class for expanded clones.

D gene	clone size	V gene	J gene	CDR3 protein	CDR3 DNA
TRBD2	-	TRBV4-2	TRBJ2-1	CASSQEGAGNNNEQFF	TGTGCCAGCAGCCAAGAGGGAGCGGGGAACAACAATGAGCAGTTCTTC
-	many	TRBV19	TRBJ2-3	CASSTLGSTDTQYF	TGTGCCAGCAGCACACTCGGTAGCACAGATACGCAGTATTTT
-	few	TRBV5-1	TRBJ1-1	CASSQTPTARSEAFF	TGCGCCAGCAGCCAGACTCCAACAGCTAGGAGTGAAGCTTTCTTT
TRBD2	-	TRBV12-3/TRBV12-4	TRBJ2-1	CASSRSGRDEFF	TGTGCCAGCAGTCGGAGCGGGAGGGACGAGTTCTTC
-	many	TRBV20-1	TRBJ2-7	CSASRGTYEQYF	TGCAGTGCTAGCCGGGGGACCTACGAGCAGTACTTC
TRBD2	many	TRBV2	TRBJ2-1	CASGRATYNEQFF	TGTGCCAGCGGGAGGGCCACCTACAATGAGCAGTTCTTC
-	-	TRBV20-1	TRBJ2-1	CSARAGTGLYNEQFF	TGCAGTGCTAGGGCCGGGACGGGACTTTACAATGAGCAGTTCTTC
TRBD2	many	TRBV5-1	TRBJ2-1	CASSLAPGLALNEQFF	TGCGCCAGCAGCTTGGCCCCGGGACTAGCACTCAATGAGCAGTTCTTC
-	many	TRBV7-8	TRBJ2-7	CASSLSGGNEQYF	TGTGCCAGCAGCTTGAGCGGAGGGAATGAGCAGTACTTC
TRBD2	-	TRBV6-9	TRBJ2-7	CASSFKRERYEQYF	TGTGCCAGCAGTTTTAAGCGGGAGAGGTACGAGCAGTACTTC
-	-	TRBV2	TRBJ2-6	CASSVGGPQLSGANVLTF	TGTGCCAGCAGTGTGGGGGGGCCCCAGCTCTCTGGGGCCAACGTCCTGACTTTC
-	many	TRBV5-5	TRBJ1-5	CASSSSPGRNQPQHF	TGTGCCAGCAGCTCCTCGCCGGGCCGCAATCAGCCCCAGCATTTT
-	many	TRBV24-1	TRBJ2-5	CATSDLGRYGEETQYF	TGTGCCACCAGTGACCTCGGACGGTATGGCGAAGAGACCCAGTACTTC
TRBD2	many	TRBV20-1	TRBJ2-5	CSARDPRTSQETQYF	TGCAGTGCTAGAGATCCAAGGACTAGCCAAGAGACCCAGTACTTC
-	-	TRBV27	TRBJ2-1	CASTPMGYSYNEQFF	TGTGCCAGCACGCCCATGGGGTACTCCTACAATGAGCAGTTCTTC
-	-	TRBV19	TRBJ2-7	CASSETGTASEQYF	TGTGCCAGTAGTGAAACCGGGACTGCCTCCGAGCAGTACTTC
-	many	TRBV29-1	TRBJ1-1	CSVEFSEDTEAFF	TGCAGCGTTGAATTTTCCGAGGACACTGAAGCTTTCTTT
-	-	TRBV28	TRBJ2-1	CASTHLTEYNEQFF	TGTGCCAGCACCCACTTAACAGAGTACAATGAGCAGTTCTTC
TRBD1	many	TRBV2	TRBJ2-2	CASKEQGATGELFF	TGTGCCAGCAAAGAACAGGGGGCTACCGGGGAGCTGTTTTTT
-	many	TRBV11-2	TRBJ2-1	CASSLTGDNEQFF	TGTGCCAGCAGCTTAACCGGGGACAATGAGCAGTTCTTC
-	many	TRBV11-2	TRBJ2-7	CASRRIREYSYEQYF	TGTGCCAGCAGACGAATACGGGAATACTCCTACGAGCAGTACTTC
TRBD1	many	TRBV7-3	TRBJ2-2	CASSLGQDTFTNTGELFF	TGTGCCAGCAGCTTAGGACAGGATACATTCACGAACACCGGGGAGCTGTTTTTT
-	many	TRBV30	TRBJ2-5	CAWSVWGRQETQYF	TGTGCCTGGAGTGTATGGGGCAGACAAGAGACCCAGTACTTC
-	many	TRBV12-3/TRBV12-4	TRBJ2-1	CASSLQQPNEQFF	TGTGCCAGCAGTTTGCAACAGCCAAATGAGCAGTTCTTC
-	many	TRBV2	TRBJ1-2	CASLRGLNYGYTF	TGTGCCAGTCTCAGGGGACTCAACTATGGCTACACCTTC
-	many	TRBV6-1	TRBJ2-1	CASSEVERLVQFF	TGTGCCAGCAGTGAAGTTGAGAGATTGGTGCAGTTCTTC
-	many	TRBV18	TRBJ1-1	CASSPSVLNTEAFF	TGTGCCAGCTCACCGAGCGTTTTGAACACTGAAGCTTTCTTT